The 30 T cell receptor beta chains in this list originate from one sample, sequenced in a study of T cell repertoires in cytomegalovirus infection. TCRdb itself ran the reads through MiXCR, one entry per CDR3 protein. The table lists around 530,000 distinct CDR3 sequences, 26% of them singletons. Sequences were obtained from PBMCs. These receptors came from a human donor in good health (CMV status not recorded). Some clones in this sample may be carry-over from other donors' samples.

Only a few counts were recorded for this clonotype. The J gene is TRBJ2-3, the V gene TRBV10-3; 8 bases line up with TRBD1. Germline CDR1 and CDR2: ENHRY and SYGVKD. Trimming removed 6 bases from V and 4 bases from J; junction bases left unmatched: 3. CDR3 length equals 13 residues. The DNA of the CDR3 is TGTGCCATCAGAGGACAGGGCGCAGATACGCAGTATTTT. The encoded protein is CAIRGQGADTQYF.

The rearrangement uses TRBV24-1 and TRBJ1-5; D is possibly TRBD1 (6 bases). Germline V lookup: CDR1 KGHDR, CDR2 SFDVKD. The CDR3 is 15 amino acids. The ends were cut back, 5 bases at V and 10 bases at J, with 20 bases in the middle. The CDR3 nucleotides are TGTGCCACCAGTGCCCCGAACAGGGAGTTCGGACCCCAGCATTTT. Translated, it gives CATSAPNREFGPQHF.

There are many counts of this clonotype. The chain joins TRBV7-8 to TRBJ2-5; D unclear. Trimming stripped 2 bases from V and 3 bases from J, with 7 bases between. The CDR3 sequence is 13 residues long. The germline gives CDR1 SGHVS, CDR2 FQNEAQ. CDR3 DNA sequence: TGTGCCAGCAGCTTACCACTCGAAGAGACCCAGTACTTC. As protein: CASSLPLEETQYF. Variable domain in full (rest from reference TRBV7-8 and TRBJ2-5): GAGVSQSPRYKVAKRGQDVALRCDPISGHVSLFWYQQALGQGPEFLTYFQNEAQLDKSGLPSDRFFAERPEGSVSTLKIQRTQQEDSAVYLCASSLPLEETQYFGPGTRLLVL.

V is TRBV6-4 and J is TRBJ2-1, with 9 bases aligning to TRBD2. Losses at the gene ends were 6 bases for V and 10 bases for J; bases not matched to a gene: 13. The CDR3 loop spans 15 amino acids. Germline V lookup: CDR1 MRHNA, CDR2 SNTAGT. In DNA, the CDR3 is TGTGCCAGCAGCCTAGCGGGAACACCCCAGGGGGAGCAGTTCTTC. This gives the protein CASSLAGTPQGEQFF.

CDR3 in amino acids: CSARDPRVNTEAFF. CDR3 DNA: TGCAGTGCTAGGGATCCTAGGGTGAACACTGAAGCTTTCTTT. V gene TRBV20-1 combines with J gene TRBJ1-1, with no clear D. Trimming took off 3 bases at V and 0 bases at J, with 11 bases between the two ends. This CDR3 is 14 amino acids long. Germline V gives CDR1 DFQATT, CDR2 SNEGSKA (reference sequence).

V gene TRBV10-3 combines with J gene TRBJ1-6, with D tentatively TRBD1 (5 bases). The germline CDR1 and CDR2 sequences are ENHRY and SYGVKD. This CDR3 is built from 14 residues. The V end lost 4 bases, the J end lost 5 bases, and 9 bases lay between the germline ends. The CDR3 DNA follows: TGTGCCATCAGTGGTGACAGCAATAATTCACCCCTCCACTTT. Protein sequence: CAISGDSNNSPLHF.

This clonotype has more than one count but fewer than ten. V and J are TRBV5-1 and TRBJ2-5; the match to TRBD1 covers 9 bases. Germline V gene data show CDR1 as SGHRS and CDR2 as YFSETQ. This CDR3 spans 15 amino acids. After removal of 5 bases from V and 0 bases from J, the junction contained 5 bases not matched to a gene. CDR3 region: CASRAGTGYQETQYF. The CDR3 DNA follows: TGCGCCAGCAGGGCCGGGACAGGGTACCAAGAGACCCAGTACTTC.

The gene calls are TRBV7-4 and TRBJ1-5; perhaps TRBD1 as D (6 bases). Trimming took off 1 base at V and 0 bases at J, with 13 bases between the two ends. Germline V gives CDR1 SGHVT, CDR2 SQSDAQ. The CDR3 is 17 residues long. CDR3 DNA sequence: TGTGCCAGCAGCTTAGTAGGGGGGGCGGATAGCAATCAGCCCCAGCATTTT. This sequence encodes CASSLVGGADSNQPQHF.

This clonotype was seen only a few times. V and J are TRBV20-1 and TRBJ2-3; D remains unclear. The CDR3 extends over 14 amino acids. The V end was cut by 5 bases, the J end by 2 bases, with 14 bases between. Germline V lookup: CDR1 DFQATT, CDR2 SNEGSKA (reference sequence). The CDR3 DNA is TGCAGTGCTCGAGGAGTAGCCCTCACAGATACGCAGTATTTT. It specifies CSARGVALTDTQYF.

The chain employs TRBV20-1 and TRBJ2-5; the D gene is possibly TRBD2 (6 bases). Germline loops: CDR1 DFQATT, CDR2 SNEGSKA (reference sequence). The V end lost 3 bases, the J end lost 5 bases, and 10 bases lay between the germline ends. The CDR3 totals 12 residues. CDR3 sequence: CSARRSGETQYF. The CDR3 DNA sequence: TGCAGTGCTAGGAGGAGCGGGGAGACCCAGTACTTC.

There are many counts of this clonotype. The CDR3 sequence: CASSLWDRGDGEQYF. CDR3 bases: TGTGCCAGCAGCTTATGGGACAGGGGCGATGGAGAGCAGTACTTC. The chain combines TRBV7-8 with TRBJ2-7; 10 bases agree with TRBD1. V was pared by 2 bases and J by 7 bases, with 8 bases of the junction left unmatched. Germline V CDR1 and CDR2: SGHVS, FQNEAQ. This CDR3 contains 15 residues.

V and J are TRBV6-8 and TRBJ2-3; 7 nucleotides line up with TRBD2. This CDR3 has 18 amino acids. The V and J ends lost 5 bases and 5 bases, in that order; junction bases with no gene match: 19. The germline V gene has CDR1 MNHGY and CDR2 SAAAGT. For the CDR3, the DNA is TGTGCCAGCAGTCCGACACGGGGTCCTAGCGGATACATAGATACGCAGTATTTT. Translated, it gives CASSPTRGPSGYIDTQYF.

This clonotype was seen a handful of times. V and J are TRBV15 and TRBJ1-1, with D hard to call. Germline loops: CDR1 LNHNV, CDR2 YYDKDF (reference sequence). Trimming removed 2 bases at V and 1 base at J, with 8 bases between. The CDR3 extends over 14 amino acids. The CDR3 region has the DNA TGTGCCACCAGCAGAAAACCAACGAACACTGAAGCTTTCTTT. It specifies CATSRKPTNTEAFF.

This chain joins TRBV4-3 and TRBJ2-1; D uncertain. This CDR3 has 15 amino acids. Per the germline V gene, CDR1 is LGHNA and CDR2 is YSLEER. Trimming left V 0 bases short and J 8 bases short, with 14 bases between. The CDR3 nucleotides are TGCGCCAGCAGCCAAGATCCCCGGCGAGGCGATGAGCAGTTCTTC. It codes for CASSQDPRRGDEQFF.

The sample holds a few counts of this clonotype. The CDR3 spells CASSLEGPRQLQPEQYF. As DNA, the CDR3 is TGCGCCAGCAGCTTGGAGGGACCGAGACAGCTTCAACCCGAGCAGTACTTC. This sequence joins TRBV5-1 and TRBJ2-7; TRBD1 or TRBD2 may be the D gene (5 bases each). Trimming pared 0 bases from V and 6 bases from J, leaving 22 bases between. The germline V gene has CDR1 SGHRS and CDR2 YFSETQ. The CDR3 spans 17 residues.

The CDR3 spells CASSRGMGTEAFF. CDR3 sequence (DNA): TGTGCCAGTAGTAGGGGGATGGGGACTGAAGCTTTCTTT. The chain is built from TRBV19 and TRBJ1-1; weak D call: TRBD1 (5 bases). The CDR3 sequence is 13 residues long. Germline assignment: CDR1 LNHDA and CDR2 SQIVND (reference sequence). Trimming shortened V by 4 bases and J by 5 bases, and 11 bases separated the two germline ends.

V and J are TRBV7-9 and TRBJ2-5; 7 positions agree with TRBD2. Germline CDR1 and CDR2: SEHNR and FQNEAQ (reference sequence). Trimming at V came to 1 base and at J to 1 base, leaving 6 bases not matched to a gene. The CDR3 is made up of 16 amino acids. CDR3 in amino acids: CASSLGRDYVQETQYF. In nucleotides, the CDR3 is TGTGCCAGCAGCTTAGGCCGGGACTATGTCCAAGAGACCCAGTACTTC.

This clonotype occurred a few times. The chain joins TRBV4-1 to TRBJ2-7, with 8 bases lining up with TRBD2. The V and J ends lost 4 bases and 5 bases, in that order; junction bases with no gene match: 13. This CDR3 has 16 residues. The germline gives CDR1 MGHRA, CDR2 YSYEKL. CDR3 in amino acids: CASSPIIPGGPNEQYV. CDR3 DNA sequence: TGCGCCAGCAGCCCAATAATCCCGGGAGGGCCGAACGAGCAGTACGTC.

This clonotype has just a few counts. This chain uses TRBV6-5 with TRBJ1-1; 8 bases are shared with TRBD1. The CDR3 is made up of 17 amino acids. Trimming took 2 bases from V and 0 from J; bases not matched to a gene: 8. CDR1 MNHEY and CDR2 SVGAGI come from the germline V gene. In DNA, the CDR3 is TGTGCCAGCAGTTACCCCGAGGGGGGACAGGTGAACACTGAAGCTTTCTTT. Amino acids: CASSYPEGGQVNTEAFF.

There are a few counts of this clonotype. The J gene is TRBJ1-2, the V gene TRBV10-3; no firm D call. Trimming stripped 4 bases from V and 4 bases from J, with 13 bases between. In germline, CDR1 is ENHRY, CDR2 SYGVKD. The CDR3 spans 14 residues. The CDR3 sequence is CAISVDTGFYGYTF. For the CDR3, the DNA is TGTGCCATCAGTGTCGATACGGGGTTCTATGGCTACACCTTC.

This chain's CDR3 is CASSLHSSGSFNEQFF. For the CDR3, the DNA is TGTGCCAGCAGTTTGCATTCAAGCGGGAGTTTCAATGAGCAGTTCTTC. This chain connects TRBV6-5 to TRBJ2-1, with 8 bases lining up with TRBD2. Germline V gene sequence: CDR1 MNHEY, CDR2 SVGAGI. V shed 4 bases, J shed 6 bases, and the junction held 11 bases outside the gene matches. The length of the CDR3 is 16 residues.

In this sample, this clonotype turned up many times. The J gene is TRBJ1-1, the V gene TRBV12-3 or TRBV12-4; TRBD1 is a possible D gene (5 bases). The CDR3 is made up of 14 amino acids. V was trimmed by 7 bases and J by 2 bases, leaving 14 bases between them. Written as DNA, the CDR3 is TGTGCCAGCACCCTTGTGGGGGGAAACACTGAAGCTTTCTTT. Translation: CASTLVGGNTEAFF.

This clonotype was picked up a small number of times. The chain uses TRBV19 and TRBJ2-1; no firm D call. The CDR3 covers 16 residues. CDR1 is LNHDA and CDR2 is SQIVND in the germline V gene (reference sequence). Trimming removed 4 bases at V and 0 bases at J, with 13 bases between. The CDR3: CASSSAIKSSYNEQFF. Written as DNA, the CDR3 is TGTGCCAGTAGTAGTGCTATCAAGAGCTCCTACAATGAGCAGTTCTTC.

This clonotype occurred a few times. The chain joins TRBV6-1 to TRBJ2-5; 11 nucleotides align to TRBD2. The CDR3 length is 16 residues. Germline V gene lookup returns CDR1 MNHNS and CDR2 SASEGT. Unmatched junction bases numbered 11, after V lost 6 bases and J lost 5 bases. CDR3 DNA sequence: TGTGCCAGCAGGACTGGGACTAGCGGAGGGGGGGAGACCCAGTACTTC. It codes for CASRTGTSGGGETQYF.

The chain is built from TRBV7-9 and TRBJ2-3; the D is unclear. CDR1 and CDR2 from the germline V gene are SEHNR and FQNEAQ (reference sequence). The CDR3 spans 18 residues. The V end lost 5 bases, the J end lost 0 bases, and 21 bases lay between the germline ends. This CDR3 is CASSRNSGGTTSTDTQYF. In nucleotides, the CDR3 is TGTGCCAGCAGCCGCAATTCCGGCGGTACTACTAGCACAGATACGCAGTATTTT.

The V and J genes are TRBV19 and TRBJ1-4; D may be TRBD1 (5 bases). The germline V gene encodes CDR1 LNHDA and CDR2 SQIVND (reference sequence). V lost 7 bases to trimming and J lost 8 bases, with 14 bases between them. The CDR3 runs 13 residues. The CDR3 is CASTPGGEEKLFF. The DNA for the CDR3 is TGTGCCAGTACCCCGGGGGGGGAAGAAAAACTGTTTTTT.

This clonotype was observed a handful of times. CDR3 region: CASSTGPTNTEAFF. The CDR3 nucleotides read TGCGCCAGCAGCACCGGACCGACGAACACTGAAGCTTTCTTT. The genes are TRBV5-1 and TRBJ1-1, with D unresolved. The CDR3 contains 14 residues. CDR1 is SGHRS and CDR2 is YFSETQ in the germline V gene. V dropped 4 bases and J dropped 1 base, with 11 bases sitting between them.

This clonotype was observed at least ten times. The V gene is TRBV7-9, the J gene TRBJ1-5, with 7 bases identical to TRBD1. The CDR3 loop spans 14 amino acids. CDR1 is SEHNR, CDR2 FQNEAQ, per germline (reference sequence). V lost 4 bases and J lost 5; bases outside the gene matches: 5. Written as DNA, the CDR3 is TGTGCCAGCAGCTCACAGGGGTCAGATCAGCCCCAGCATTTT. Protein product: CASSSQGSDQPQHF.

This clonotype was seen repeatedly, ten times or more. The chain links TRBV7-3 to TRBJ2-3; no clear D. V was pared by 7 bases and J by 3 bases, with 17 bases between. The CDR3 is made up of 15 amino acids. CDR1 is SGHTA, CDR2 FQGTGA, per germline. CDR3 amino acids: CASKSQKGPTDTQYF. The CDR3, as DNA: TGTGCCAGCAAATCACAGAAGGGCCCGACAGATACGCAGTATTTT.

The chain combines TRBV10-2 with TRBJ1-1; unclear D gene. This CDR3 contains 11 residues. Germline-derived CDR1 and CDR2 are WSHSY and SAAADI. The V end lost 7 bases, the J end lost 7 bases, and 10 bases lay between the germline ends. This CDR3 reads CASKRGYEAFF. CDR3 bases: TGCGCCAGCAAGCGAGGGTATGAAGCTTTCTTT.